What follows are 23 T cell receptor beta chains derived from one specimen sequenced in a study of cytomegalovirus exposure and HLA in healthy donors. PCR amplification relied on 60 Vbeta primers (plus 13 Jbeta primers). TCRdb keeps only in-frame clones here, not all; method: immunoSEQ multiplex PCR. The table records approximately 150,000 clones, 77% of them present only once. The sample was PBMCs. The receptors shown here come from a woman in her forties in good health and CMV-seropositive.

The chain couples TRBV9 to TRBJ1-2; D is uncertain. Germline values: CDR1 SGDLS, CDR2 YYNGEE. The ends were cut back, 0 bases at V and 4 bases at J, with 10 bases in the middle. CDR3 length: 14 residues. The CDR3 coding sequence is TGTGCCAGCAGCGTAGGGAGCTCGCCCTATGGCTACACCTTC. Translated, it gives CASSVGSSPYGYTF.

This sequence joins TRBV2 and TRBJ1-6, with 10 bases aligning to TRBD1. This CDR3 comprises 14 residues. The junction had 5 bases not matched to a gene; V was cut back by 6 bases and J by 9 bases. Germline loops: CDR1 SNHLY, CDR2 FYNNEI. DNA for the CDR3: TGTGCCAGCAGGAGACAGGGGGCGGGTTCACCCCTCCACTTT. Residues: CASRRQGAGSPLHF.

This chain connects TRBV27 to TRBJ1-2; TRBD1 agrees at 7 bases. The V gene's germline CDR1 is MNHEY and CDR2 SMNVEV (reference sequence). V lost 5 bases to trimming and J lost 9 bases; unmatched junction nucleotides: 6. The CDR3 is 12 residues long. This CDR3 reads CASSPHRGSYTF. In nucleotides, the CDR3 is TGTGCCAGCAGTCCCCACAGGGGAAGCTACACCTTC.

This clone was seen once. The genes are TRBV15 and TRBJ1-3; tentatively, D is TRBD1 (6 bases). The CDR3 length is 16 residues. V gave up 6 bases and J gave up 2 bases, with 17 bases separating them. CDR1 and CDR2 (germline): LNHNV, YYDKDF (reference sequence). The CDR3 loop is CATSSDRGTTGNTIYF. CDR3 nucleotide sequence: TGTGCCACCAGTTCCGATAGGGGGACAACTGGAAACACCATATATTTT.

CDR3: CASNIDRAGNTIYF. CDR3 nucleotides: TGTGCCAGCAACATTGACAGGGCTGGAAACACCATATATTTT. The chain recombines TRBV28 with TRBJ1-3; 7 bases are a match to TRBD1. The CDR3 runs 14 residues. Germline loops: CDR1 MDHEN, CDR2 SYDVKM. The J segment lost 2 bases and the V segment lost 7 bases, leaving 5 bases of the junction unmatched.

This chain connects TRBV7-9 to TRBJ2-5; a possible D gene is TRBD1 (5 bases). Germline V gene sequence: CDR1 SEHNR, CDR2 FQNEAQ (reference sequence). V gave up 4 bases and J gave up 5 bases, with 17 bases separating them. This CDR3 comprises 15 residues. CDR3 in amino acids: CASSSKGRGQETQYF. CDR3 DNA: TGTGCCAGCAGCTCAAAGGGTAGGGGTCAGGAGACCCAGTACTTC.

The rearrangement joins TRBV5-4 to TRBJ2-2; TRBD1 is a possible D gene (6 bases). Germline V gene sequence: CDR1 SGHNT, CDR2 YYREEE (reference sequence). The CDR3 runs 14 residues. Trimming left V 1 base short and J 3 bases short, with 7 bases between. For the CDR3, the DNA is TGTGCCAGCAGCTTGCGGACAGACACCGGGGAGCTGTTTTTT. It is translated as CASSLRTDTGELFF.

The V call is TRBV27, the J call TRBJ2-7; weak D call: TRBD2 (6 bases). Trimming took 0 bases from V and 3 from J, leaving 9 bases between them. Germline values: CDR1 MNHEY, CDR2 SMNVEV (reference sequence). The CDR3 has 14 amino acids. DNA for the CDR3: TGTGCCAGCAGTTTATCGCGGGGATTCTACGAGCAGTACTTC. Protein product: CASSLSRGFYEQYF.

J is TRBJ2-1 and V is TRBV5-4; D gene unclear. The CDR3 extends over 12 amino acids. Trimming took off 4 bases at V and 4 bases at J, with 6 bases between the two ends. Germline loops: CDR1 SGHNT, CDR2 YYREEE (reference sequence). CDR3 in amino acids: CASSRNYNEQFF. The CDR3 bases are TGTGCCAGCAGCCGTAATTACAATGAGCAGTTCTTC.

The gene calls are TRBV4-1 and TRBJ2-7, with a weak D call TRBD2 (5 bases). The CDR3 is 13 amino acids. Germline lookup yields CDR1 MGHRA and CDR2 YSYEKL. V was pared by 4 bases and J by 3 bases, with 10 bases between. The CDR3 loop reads CASSPEGFYEQYF. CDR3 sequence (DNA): TGCGCCAGCAGCCCTGAGGGATTCTACGAGCAGTACTTC.

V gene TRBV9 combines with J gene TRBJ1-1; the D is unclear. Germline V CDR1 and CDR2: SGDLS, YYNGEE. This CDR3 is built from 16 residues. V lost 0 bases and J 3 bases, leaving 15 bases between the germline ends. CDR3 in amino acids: CASSVGEEGLHTEAFF. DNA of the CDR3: TGTGCCAGCAGCGTAGGGGAGGAAGGTTTACACACTGAAGCTTTCTTT.

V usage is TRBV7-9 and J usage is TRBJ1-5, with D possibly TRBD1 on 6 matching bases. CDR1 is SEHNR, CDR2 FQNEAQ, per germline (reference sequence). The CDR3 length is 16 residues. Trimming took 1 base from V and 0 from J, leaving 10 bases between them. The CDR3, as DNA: TGTGCCAGCAGCTTAGGGGGGCCGTTTAGCAATCAGCCCCAGCATTTT. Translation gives CASSLGGPFSNQPQHF.

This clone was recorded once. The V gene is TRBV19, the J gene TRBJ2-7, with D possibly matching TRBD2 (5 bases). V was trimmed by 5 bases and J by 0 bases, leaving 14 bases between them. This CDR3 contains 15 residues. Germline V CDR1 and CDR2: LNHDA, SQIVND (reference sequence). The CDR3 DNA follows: TGTGCCAGTAGTGAGGGCAGCGCTAACTCCTACGAGCAGTACTTC. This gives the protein CASSEGSANSYEQYF.

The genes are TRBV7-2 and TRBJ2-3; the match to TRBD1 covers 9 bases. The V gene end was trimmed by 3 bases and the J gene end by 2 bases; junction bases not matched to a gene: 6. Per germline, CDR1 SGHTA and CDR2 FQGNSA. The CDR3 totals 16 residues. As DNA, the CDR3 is TGTGCCAGCAGCTTGGGACAGGGAGGTATCACAGATACGCAGTATTTT. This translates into CASSLGQGGITDTQYF.

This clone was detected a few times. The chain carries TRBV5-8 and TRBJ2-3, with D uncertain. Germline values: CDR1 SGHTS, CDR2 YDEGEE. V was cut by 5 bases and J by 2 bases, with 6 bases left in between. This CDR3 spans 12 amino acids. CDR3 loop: CASRPNTDTQYF. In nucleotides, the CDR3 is TGTGCCAGCAGGCCTAACACAGATACGCAGTATTTT.

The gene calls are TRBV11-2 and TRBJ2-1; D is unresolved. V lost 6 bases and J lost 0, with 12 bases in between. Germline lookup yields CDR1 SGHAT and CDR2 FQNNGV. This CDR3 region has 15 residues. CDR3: CASSSTVSSYNEQFF. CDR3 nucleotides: TGTGCCAGCAGTTCTACAGTAAGCTCCTACAATGAGCAGTTCTTC.

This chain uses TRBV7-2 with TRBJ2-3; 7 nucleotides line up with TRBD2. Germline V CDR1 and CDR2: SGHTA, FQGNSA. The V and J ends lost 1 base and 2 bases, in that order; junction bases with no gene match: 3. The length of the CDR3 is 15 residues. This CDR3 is CASSLVSGVTDTQYF. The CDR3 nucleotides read TGTGCCAGCAGCTTAGTGAGCGGGGTCACAGATACGCAGTATTTT.

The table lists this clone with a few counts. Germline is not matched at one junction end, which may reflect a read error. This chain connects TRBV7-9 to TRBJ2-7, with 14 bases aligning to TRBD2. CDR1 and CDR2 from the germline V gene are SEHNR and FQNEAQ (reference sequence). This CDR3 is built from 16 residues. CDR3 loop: CSSSPRLAGGPVEQYF. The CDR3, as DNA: TGTTCCAGCAGCCCTAGACTAGCGGGAGGGCCGGTGGAGCAGTACTTC.

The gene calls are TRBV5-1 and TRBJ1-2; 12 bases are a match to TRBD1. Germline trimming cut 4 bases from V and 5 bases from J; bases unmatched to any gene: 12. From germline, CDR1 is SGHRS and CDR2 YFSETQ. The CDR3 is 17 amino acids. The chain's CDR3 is CASSPTGTGGAMYGYTF. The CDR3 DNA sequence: TGCGCCAGCAGCCCAACCGGGACAGGGGGCGCAATGTATGGCTACACCTTC.

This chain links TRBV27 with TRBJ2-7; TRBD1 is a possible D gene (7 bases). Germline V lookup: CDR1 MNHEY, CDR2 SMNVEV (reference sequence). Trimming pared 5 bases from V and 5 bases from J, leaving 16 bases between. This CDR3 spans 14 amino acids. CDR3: CASSPRQGGNEQYF. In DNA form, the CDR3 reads TGTGCCAGCAGTCCCAGACAGGGAGGCAACGAGCAGTACTTC.

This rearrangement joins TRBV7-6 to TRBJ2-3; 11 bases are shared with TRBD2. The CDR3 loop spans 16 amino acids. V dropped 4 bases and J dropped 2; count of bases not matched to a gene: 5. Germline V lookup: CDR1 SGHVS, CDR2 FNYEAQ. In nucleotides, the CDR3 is TGTGCCAGCAGCTCGCCGGGACTAGCGGTCACAGATACGCAGTATTTT. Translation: CASSSPGLAVTDTQYF.

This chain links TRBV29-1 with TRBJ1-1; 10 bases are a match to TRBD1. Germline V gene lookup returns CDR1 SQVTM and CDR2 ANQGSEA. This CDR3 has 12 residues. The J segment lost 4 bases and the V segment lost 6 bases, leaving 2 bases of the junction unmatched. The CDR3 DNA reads TGCAGCGTGAGGACAGGGGGCACTGAAGCTTTCTTT. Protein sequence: CSVRTGGTEAFF.

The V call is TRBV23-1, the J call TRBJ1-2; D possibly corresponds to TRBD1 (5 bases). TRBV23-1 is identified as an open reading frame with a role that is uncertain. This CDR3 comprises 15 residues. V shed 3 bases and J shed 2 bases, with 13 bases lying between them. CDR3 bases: TGCGCCAGCAGTCACACAGGCCTCCTAAACTATGGCTACACCTTC. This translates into CASSHTGLLNYGYTF.